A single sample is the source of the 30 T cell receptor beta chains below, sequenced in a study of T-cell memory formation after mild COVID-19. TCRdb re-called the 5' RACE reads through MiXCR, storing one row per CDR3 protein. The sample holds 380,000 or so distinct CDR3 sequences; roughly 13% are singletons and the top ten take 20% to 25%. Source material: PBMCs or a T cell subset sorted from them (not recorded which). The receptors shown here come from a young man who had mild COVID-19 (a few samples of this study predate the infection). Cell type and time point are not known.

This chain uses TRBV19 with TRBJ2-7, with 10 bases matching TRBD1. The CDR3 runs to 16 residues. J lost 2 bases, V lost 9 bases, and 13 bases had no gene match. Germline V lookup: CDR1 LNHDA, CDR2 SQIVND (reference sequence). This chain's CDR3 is CASATGTGAMPYEQYF. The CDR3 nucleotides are TGTGCCAGCGCAACAGGGACAGGGGCTATGCCCTACGAGCAGTACTTC. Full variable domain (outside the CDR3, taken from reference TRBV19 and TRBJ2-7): DGGITQSPKYLFRKEGQNVTLSCEQNLNHDAMYWYRQDPGQGLRLIYYSQIVNDFQKGDIAEGYSVSREKKESFPLTVTSAQKNPTAFYLCASATGTGAMPYEQYFGPGTRLTVT.

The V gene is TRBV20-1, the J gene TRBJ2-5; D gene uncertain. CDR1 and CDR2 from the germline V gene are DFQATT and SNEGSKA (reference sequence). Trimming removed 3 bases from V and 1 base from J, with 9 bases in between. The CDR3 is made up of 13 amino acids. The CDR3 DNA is TGCAGTGCTAGGGCGGCGCCCCAAGAGACCCAGTACTTC. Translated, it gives CSARAAPQETQYF.

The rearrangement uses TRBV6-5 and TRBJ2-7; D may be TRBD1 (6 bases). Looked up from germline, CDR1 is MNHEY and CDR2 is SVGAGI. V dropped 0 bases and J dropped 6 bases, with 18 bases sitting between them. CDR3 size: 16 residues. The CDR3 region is CASSYSRTVLLGEQYF. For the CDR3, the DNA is TGTGCCAGCAGTTACTCGCGGACAGTTTTGCTAGGCGAGCAGTACTTC.

The CDR3 nucleotides are TGTGCCAGCAGCTTAGTCCCAGGGATCGACACTGAAGCTTTCTTT. Amino acids: CASSLVPGIDTEAFF. The chain combines TRBV11-2 with TRBJ1-1; D is possibly TRBD1 (5 bases). CDR3 length: 15 residues. Trimming stripped 1 base from V and 3 bases from J, with 12 bases between. Germline loops: CDR1 SGHAT, CDR2 FQNNGV.

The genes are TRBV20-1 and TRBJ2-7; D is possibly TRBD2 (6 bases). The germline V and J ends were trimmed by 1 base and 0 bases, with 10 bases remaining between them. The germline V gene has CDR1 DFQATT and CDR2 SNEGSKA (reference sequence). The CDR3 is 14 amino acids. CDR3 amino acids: CSARVGGYSYEQYV. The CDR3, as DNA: TGCAGTGCTAGAGTGGGGGGATACTCCTACGAGCAGTACGTC.

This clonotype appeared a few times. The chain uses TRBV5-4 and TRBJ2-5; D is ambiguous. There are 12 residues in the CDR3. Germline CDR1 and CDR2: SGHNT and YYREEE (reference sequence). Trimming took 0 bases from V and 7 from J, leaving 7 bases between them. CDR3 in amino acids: CASSLDRATQYF. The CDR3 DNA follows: TGTGCCAGCAGCTTGGATAGGGCGACCCAGTACTTC.

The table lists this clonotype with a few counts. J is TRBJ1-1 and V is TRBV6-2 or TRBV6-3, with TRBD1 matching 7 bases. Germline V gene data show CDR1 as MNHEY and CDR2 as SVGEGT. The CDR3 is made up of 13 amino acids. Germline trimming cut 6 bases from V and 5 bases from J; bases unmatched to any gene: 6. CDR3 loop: CASSADRATEAFF. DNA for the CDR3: TGTGCCAGCAGCGCAGACAGGGCGACTGAAGCTTTCTTT.

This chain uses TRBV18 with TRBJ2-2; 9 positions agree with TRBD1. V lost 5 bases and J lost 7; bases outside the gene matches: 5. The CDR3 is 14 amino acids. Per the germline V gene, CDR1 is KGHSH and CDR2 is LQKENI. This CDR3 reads CASSRGQGHGELFF. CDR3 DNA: TGTGCCAGCTCAAGAGGACAGGGGCACGGGGAGCTGTTTTTT.

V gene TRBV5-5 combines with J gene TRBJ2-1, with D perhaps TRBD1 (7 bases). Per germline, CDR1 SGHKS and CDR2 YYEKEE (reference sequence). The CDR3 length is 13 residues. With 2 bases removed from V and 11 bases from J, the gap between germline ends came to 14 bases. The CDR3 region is CASSFDAGQKQFF. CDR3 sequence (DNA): TGTGCCAGCAGCTTCGACGCGGGACAGAAGCAGTTCTTC.

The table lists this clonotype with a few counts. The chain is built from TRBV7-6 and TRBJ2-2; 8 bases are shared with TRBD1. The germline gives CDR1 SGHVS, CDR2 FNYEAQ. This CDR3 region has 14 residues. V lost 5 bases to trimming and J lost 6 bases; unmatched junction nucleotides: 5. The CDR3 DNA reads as TGTGCCAGCAGCCCAAGCAGGGGGCCCGGGGAGCTGTTTTTT. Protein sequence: CASSPSRGPGELFF.

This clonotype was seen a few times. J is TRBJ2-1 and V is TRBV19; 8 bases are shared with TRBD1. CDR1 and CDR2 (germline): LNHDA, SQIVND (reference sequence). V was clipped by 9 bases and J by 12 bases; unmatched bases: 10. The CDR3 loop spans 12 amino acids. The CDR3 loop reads CASNLRGQGQFF. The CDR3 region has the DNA TGTGCCAGCAACCTGAGAGGACAGGGGCAGTTCTTC.

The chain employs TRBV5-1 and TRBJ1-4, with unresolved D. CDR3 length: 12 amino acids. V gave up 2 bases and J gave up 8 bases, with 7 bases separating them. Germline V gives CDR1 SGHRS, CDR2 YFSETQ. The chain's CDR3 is CASSLGPEKLFF. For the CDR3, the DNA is TGCGCCAGCAGCTTAGGACCCGAAAAACTGTTTTTT.

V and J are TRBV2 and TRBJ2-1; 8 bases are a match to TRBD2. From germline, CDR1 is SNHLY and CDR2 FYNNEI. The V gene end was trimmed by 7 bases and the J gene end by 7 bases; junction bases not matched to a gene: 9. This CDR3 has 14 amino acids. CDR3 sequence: CASMGWTGGNEQFF. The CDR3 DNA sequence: TGTGCCAGCATGGGGTGGACGGGGGGGAATGAGCAGTTCTTC. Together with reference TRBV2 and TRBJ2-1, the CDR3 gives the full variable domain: EPEVTQTPSHQVTQMGQEVILRCVPISNHLYFYWYRQILGQKVEFLVSFYNNEISEKSEIFDDQFSVERPDGSNFTLKIRSTKLEDSAMYFCASMGWTGGNEQFFGPGTRLTVL.

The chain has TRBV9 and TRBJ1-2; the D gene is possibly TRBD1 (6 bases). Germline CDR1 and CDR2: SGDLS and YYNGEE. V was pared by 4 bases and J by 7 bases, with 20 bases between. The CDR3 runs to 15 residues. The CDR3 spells CASSTNTGTKGGYTF. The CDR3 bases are TGTGCCAGCAGCACTAACACGGGGACAAAAGGTGGCTACACCTTC.

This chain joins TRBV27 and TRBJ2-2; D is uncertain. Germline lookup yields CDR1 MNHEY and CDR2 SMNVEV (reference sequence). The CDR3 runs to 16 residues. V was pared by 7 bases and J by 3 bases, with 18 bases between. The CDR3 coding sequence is TGTGCCAGCACCCCCCTGCAAGCAGTATACACCGGGGAGCTGTTTTTT. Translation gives CASTPLQAVYTGELFF.

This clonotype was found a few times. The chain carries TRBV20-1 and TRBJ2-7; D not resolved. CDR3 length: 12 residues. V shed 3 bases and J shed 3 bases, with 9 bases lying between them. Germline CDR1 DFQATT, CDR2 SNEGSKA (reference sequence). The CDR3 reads CSASQQGYEQYF. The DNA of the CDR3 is TGCAGTGCTAGCCAACAAGGCTACGAGCAGTACTTC.

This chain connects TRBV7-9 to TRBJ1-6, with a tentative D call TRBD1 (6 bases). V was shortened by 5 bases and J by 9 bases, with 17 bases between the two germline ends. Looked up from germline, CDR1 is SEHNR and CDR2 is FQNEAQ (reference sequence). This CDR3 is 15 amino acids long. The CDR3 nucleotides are TGTGCCAGCAGCCCGGGGGGGCGAGCGGGTTCACCCCTCCACTTT. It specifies CASSPGGRAGSPLHF.

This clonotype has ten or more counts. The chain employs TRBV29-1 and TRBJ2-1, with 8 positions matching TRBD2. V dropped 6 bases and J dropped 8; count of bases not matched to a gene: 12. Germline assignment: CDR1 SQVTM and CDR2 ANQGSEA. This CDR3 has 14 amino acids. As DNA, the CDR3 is TGCAGCGTGTCACCCGGGAGGGGGGGAGATGAGCAGTTCTTC. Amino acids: CSVSPGRGGDEQFF.

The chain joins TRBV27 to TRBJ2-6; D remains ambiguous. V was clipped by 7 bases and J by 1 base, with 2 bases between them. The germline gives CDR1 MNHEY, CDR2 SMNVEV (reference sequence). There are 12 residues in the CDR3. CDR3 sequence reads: CASKSGANVLTF. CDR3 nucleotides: TGTGCCAGCAAATCTGGGGCCAACGTCCTGACTTTC.

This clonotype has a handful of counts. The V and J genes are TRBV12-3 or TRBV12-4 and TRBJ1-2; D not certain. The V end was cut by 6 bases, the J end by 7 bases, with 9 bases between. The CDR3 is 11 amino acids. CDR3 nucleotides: TGTGCCAGCAGCCTTCGGGGTGGCTACACCTTC. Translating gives CASSLRGGYTF.

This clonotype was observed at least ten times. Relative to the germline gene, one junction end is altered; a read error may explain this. CDR3 sequence reads: CASSPPDF. As DNA, the CDR3 is TGTGCCAGCAGCCCACCGGACTTC. This chain links TRBV12-3 or TRBV12-4 with TRBJ2-4; D gene uncertain. CDR3 length equals 8 residues.

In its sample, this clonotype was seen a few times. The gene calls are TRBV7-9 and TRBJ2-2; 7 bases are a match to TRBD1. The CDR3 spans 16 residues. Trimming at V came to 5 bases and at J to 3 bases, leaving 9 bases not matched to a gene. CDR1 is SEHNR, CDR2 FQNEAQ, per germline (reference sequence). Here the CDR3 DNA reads TGTGCCAGCAGCCCCAGTCCCGGGACAGACACCGGGGAGCTGTTTTTT. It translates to CASSPSPGTDTGELFF.

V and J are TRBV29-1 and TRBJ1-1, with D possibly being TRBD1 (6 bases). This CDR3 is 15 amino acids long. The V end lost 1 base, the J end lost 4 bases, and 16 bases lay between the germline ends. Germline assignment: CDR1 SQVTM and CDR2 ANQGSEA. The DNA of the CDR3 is TGCAGCGTTGAAGTTGAGCAGGGGATAGGCACTGAAGCTTTCTTT. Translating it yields CSVEVEQGIGTEAFF.

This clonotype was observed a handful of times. CDR3 bases: TGTGCCAGCAGTTACCTCTATGGGAATGGCTACACCTTC. Protein: CASSYLYGNGYTF. This chain links TRBV6-5 with TRBJ1-2, with D unclear. CDR1 and CDR2 from the germline V gene are MNHEY and SVGAGI. V was pared by 2 bases and J by 6 bases, with 10 bases between. The CDR3 is made up of 13 amino acids.

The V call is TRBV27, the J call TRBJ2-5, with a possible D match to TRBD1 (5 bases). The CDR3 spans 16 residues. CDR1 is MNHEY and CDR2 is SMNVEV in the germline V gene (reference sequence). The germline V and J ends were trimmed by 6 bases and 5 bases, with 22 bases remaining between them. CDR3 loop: CASSKRSLGAWETQYF. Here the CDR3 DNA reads TGTGCCAGCAGCAAAAGGAGCTTAGGGGCATGGGAGACCCAGTACTTC.

The CDR3 nucleotides are TGTGCCAGCAGCCAGGGGAGTAAAGGCTACACCTTC. This gives the protein CASSQGSKGYTF. This chain connects TRBV3-1 to TRBJ1-2; D is undetermined. CDR3 size: 12 residues. The germline CDR1 and CDR2 sequences are LGHDT and YNNKEL (reference sequence). Trimming took 3 bases from V and 8 from J, leaving 10 bases between them. The variable domain in full, completed from reference TRBV3-1 and TRBJ1-2, reads DTAVSQTPKYLVTQMGNDKSIKCEQNLGHDTMYWYKQDSKKFLKIMFSYNNKELIINETVPNRFSPKSPDKAHLNLHINSLELGDSAVYFCASSQGSKGYTFGSGTRLTVV.

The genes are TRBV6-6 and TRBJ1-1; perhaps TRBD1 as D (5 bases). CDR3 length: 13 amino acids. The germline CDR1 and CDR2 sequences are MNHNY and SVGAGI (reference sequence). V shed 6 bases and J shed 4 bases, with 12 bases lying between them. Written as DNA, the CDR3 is TGTGCCAGCAGAACCTCTGGGGGCACTGAAGCTTTCTTT. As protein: CASRTSGGTEAFF.

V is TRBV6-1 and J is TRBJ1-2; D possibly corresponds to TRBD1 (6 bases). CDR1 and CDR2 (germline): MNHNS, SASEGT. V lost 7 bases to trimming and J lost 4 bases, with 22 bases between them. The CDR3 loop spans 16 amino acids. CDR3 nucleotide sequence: TGTGCCAGCATAGTTCGGGGGGATACAGGGTTCTATGGCTACACCTTC. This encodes CASIVRGDTGFYGYTF.

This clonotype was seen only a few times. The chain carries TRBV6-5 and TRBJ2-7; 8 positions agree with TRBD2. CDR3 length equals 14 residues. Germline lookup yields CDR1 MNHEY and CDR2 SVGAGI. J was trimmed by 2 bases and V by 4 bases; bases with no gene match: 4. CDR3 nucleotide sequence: TGTGCCAGCAGTTTGACTAGCGACCCCTACGAGCAGTACTTC. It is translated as CASSLTSDPYEQYF.

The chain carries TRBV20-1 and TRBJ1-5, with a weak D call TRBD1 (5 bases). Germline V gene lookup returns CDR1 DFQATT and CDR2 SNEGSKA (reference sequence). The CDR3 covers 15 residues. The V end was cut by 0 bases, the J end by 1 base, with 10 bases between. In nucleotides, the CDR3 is TGCAGTGCTAGAGATGAAGGGGCAAGCAATCAGCCCCAGCATTTT. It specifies CSARDEGASNQPQHF.